By its share, the clone carrying this T cell receptor (beta chain) is medium-sized. The antigen remains unidentified. The data are from a study of early T cells in non-severe SARS-CoV-2 infection. Study in general: Chains stayed unpaired after sequencing of bulk RNA from unsorted whole blood.

Study findings and constraints: Private and CD4 specificities were missed by VDJdb matching, which favored anti-spike CD8 responses.

Attached unique molecular identifiers marked individual cDNA molecules. Via MiXCR, TCRdb re-called the 5' RACE reads, giving one row per CDR3 protein. Of approximately 77,000 distinct CDR3 sequences in the sample, approximately 12% were seen once. The sequence came from an adult who was a healthcare worker with PCR-confirmed SARS-CoV-2 infection or an uninfected control (not recorded which). Sequenced sample: whole blood.

CDR3 sequence (DNA): TGTGCCACCAAACGCGGGGGACAGGGAACGGCTGGGGCCAACGTCCTGACTTTC. Encoded protein: CATKRGGQGTAGANVLTF. The chain is built from TRBV6-6 and TRBJ2-6; 9 bases are shared with TRBD1. The trim removed 10 bases at V and 2 bases at J, leaving 15 bases unmatched. The CDR3 consists of 18 residues. CDR1 is MNHNY, CDR2 SVGAGI, per germline (reference sequence).